The T cell receptor beta chain described here comes from a study of cytomegalovirus exposure and HLA in healthy donors. Study conclusions and caveats: A few chains linked to CMV were shown in vitro to be specific for CMV antigens. In an earlier analysis, productive rearrangement rates for most beta V segments clustered near 90% or 30%.

The CDR3 is 13 amino acids. Trimming left V 4 bases short and J 6 bases short, with 12 bases between. Per the germline V gene, CDR1 is LGHNA and CDR2 is YNFKEQ. With regard to this clone: The antigen remains undetermined.

The study ran its PCR with 60 Vbeta and 13 Jbeta primers. Produced via immunoSEQ multiplex PCR; TCRdb's table is partial and in-frame only. The profile shows 150,000 to 200,000 clones, roughly 80% of them singletons. The records omit this donor's CMV serostatus. The sequence was obtained from a human donor in good health. The chain has TRBV4-2 and TRBJ1-1, with D possibly matching TRBD1 (6 bases). Sequenced material: PBMCs. CDR3 region: CASSLIDRPEAFF. CDR3 nucleotide sequence: TGTGCCAGCAGCCTAATCGACAGGCCTGAAGCTTTCTTT.